Detailed here is one T cell receptor (beta chain). Its antigen is as yet unknown. The V gene's germline CDR1 is LGHNA and CDR2 YSLEER. The CDR3 runs 15 residues. Deletions cut 0 bases from V and 3 bases from J, with 12 bases between. TCRdb's copy holds only in-frame clones and misses some; the assay was immunoSEQ multiplex PCR. The data show approximately 15,000 clones, under 85% seen once. The data belong to a study of OX40 agonist ivuxolimab in advanced cancers. Turning to the study itself: While on treatment, patients had intravenous ivuxolimab at 0.01 to 10 mg/kg every 2 weeks. Having had anti-PD-1, anti-PD-L1 or anti-CTLA-4 therapy before was allowed, and more than 35% had some.

Study conclusions and caveats: With doses of 0.1 to 3.0 mg/kg, CD4+ and CD8+ blood T cells had undergone clonal expansion by week 6. Nonresponders, in some cases, also had low normalized T-cell clonal expansion.

This receptor was obtained from an adult with an advanced solid tumor such as melanoma, head and neck, liver or kidney cancer. The specimen was CD4+ or CD8+ T cells sorted from blood, collected in a trial of the OX40 agonist ivuxolimab. V usage is TRBV4-3 and J usage is TRBJ2-7; D may match TRBD1 or TRBD2 (5 bases each). CDR3 region: CASSQDRGRVYEQYF. The CDR3 bases are TGCGCCAGCAGCCAAGACCGGGGCAGGGTCTACGAGCAGTACTTC.